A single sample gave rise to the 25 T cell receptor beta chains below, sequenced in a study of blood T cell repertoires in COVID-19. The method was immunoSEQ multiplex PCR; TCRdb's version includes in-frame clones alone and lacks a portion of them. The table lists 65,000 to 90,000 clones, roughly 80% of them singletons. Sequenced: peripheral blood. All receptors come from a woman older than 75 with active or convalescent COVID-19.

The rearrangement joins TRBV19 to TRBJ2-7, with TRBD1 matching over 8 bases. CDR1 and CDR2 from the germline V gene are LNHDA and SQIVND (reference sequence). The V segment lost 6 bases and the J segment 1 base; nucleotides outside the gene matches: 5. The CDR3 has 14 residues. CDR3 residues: CASSRDRLSYEQYF. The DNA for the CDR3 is TGTGCCAGTAGCCGGGACAGGTTGTCCTACGAGCAGTACTTC.

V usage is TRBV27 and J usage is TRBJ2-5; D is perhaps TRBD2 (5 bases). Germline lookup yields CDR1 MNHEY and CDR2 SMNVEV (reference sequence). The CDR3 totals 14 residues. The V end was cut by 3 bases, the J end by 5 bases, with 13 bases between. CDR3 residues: CASSFRGTVETQYF. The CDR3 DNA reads TGTGCCAGCAGTTTCCGGGGTACCGTGGAGACCCAGTACTTC.

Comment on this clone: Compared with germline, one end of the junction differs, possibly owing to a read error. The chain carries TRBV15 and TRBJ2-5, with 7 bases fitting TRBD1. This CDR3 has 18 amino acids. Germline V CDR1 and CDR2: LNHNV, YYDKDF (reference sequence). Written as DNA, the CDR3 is TGTGCCACCAGCGGAGAGAAGGAGCAAGGGGGCATATTAGGGACCCAGTACTTC. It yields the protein CATSGEKEQGGILGTQYF.

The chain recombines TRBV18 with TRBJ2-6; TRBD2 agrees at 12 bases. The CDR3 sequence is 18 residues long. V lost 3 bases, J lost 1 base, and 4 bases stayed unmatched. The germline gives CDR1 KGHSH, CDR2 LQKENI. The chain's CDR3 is CASSPPGLAGSGANVLTF. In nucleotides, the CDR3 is TGTGCCAGCTCACCGCCGGGACTAGCGGGTTCTGGGGCCAACGTCCTGACTTTC.

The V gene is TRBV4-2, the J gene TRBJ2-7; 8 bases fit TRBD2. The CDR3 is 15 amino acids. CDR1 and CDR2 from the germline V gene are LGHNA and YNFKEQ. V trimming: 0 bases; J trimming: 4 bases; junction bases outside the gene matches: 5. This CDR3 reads CASSQESAGGYEQYF. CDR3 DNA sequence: TGTGCCAGCAGCCAAGAAAGTGCGGGAGGATACGAGCAGTACTTC.

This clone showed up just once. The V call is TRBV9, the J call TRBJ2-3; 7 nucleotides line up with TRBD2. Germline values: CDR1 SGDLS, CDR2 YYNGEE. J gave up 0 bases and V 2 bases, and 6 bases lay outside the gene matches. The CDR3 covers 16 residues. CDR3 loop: CASSVVPGGSTDTQYF. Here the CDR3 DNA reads TGTGCCAGCAGCGTCGTCCCGGGGGGAAGCACAGATACGCAGTATTTT. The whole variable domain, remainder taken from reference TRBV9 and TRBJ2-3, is DSGVTQTPKHLITATGQRVTLRCSPRSGDLSVYWYQQSLDQGLQFLIQYYNGEERAKGNILERFSAQQFPDLHSELNLSSLELGDSALYFCASSVVPGGSTDTQYFGPGTRLTVL.

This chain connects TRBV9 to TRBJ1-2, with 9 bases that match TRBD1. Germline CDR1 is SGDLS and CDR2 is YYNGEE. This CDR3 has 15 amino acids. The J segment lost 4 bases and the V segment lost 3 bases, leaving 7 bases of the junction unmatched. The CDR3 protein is CASSAGTGLAYGYTF. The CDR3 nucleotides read TGTGCCAGCAGCGCCGGGACAGGGCTAGCCTATGGCTACACCTTC.

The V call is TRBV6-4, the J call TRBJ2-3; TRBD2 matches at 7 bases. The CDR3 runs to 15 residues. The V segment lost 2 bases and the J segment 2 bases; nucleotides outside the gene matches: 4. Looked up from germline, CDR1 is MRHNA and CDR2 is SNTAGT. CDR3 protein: CASSDTGGNTDTQYF. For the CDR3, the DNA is TGTGCCAGCAGTGACACCGGGGGGAACACAGATACGCAGTATTTT.

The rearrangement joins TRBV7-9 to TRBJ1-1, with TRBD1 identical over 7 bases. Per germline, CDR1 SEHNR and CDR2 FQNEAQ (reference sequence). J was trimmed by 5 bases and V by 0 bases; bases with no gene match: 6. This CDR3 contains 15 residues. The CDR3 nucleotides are TGTGCCAGCAGCTTAGCCTCAGGGGGAAAGACTGAAGCTTTCTTT. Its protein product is CASSLASGGKTEAFF.

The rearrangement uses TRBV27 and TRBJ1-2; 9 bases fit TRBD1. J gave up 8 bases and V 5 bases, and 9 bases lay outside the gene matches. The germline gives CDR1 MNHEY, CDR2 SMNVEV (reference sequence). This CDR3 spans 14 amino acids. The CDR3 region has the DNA TGTGCCAGCAGTAATGGACAGGGGATTTACGGCTACACCTTC. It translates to CASSNGQGIYGYTF.

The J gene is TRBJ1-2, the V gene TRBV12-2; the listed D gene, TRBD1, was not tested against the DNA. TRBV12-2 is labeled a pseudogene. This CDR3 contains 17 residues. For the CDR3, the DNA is TGTGCAAGTCGCTTAGCGGAAGGGACAGGGCACCCCTATGGCTACACCTTC. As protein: CASRLAEGTGHPYGYTF.

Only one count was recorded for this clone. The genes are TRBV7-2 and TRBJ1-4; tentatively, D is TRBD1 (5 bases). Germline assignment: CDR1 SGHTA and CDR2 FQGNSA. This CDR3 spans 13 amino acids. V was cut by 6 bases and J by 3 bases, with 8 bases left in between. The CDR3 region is CASRTGANEKLFF. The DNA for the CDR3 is TGTGCCAGCAGAACGGGGGCTAATGAAAAACTGTTTTTT.

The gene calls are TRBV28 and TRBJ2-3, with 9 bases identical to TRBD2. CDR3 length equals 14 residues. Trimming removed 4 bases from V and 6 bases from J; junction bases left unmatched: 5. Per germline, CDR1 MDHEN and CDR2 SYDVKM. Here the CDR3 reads CASSYSGRGDTQYF. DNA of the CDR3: TGTGCCAGCAGTTATAGCGGGAGAGGGGATACGCAGTATTTT.

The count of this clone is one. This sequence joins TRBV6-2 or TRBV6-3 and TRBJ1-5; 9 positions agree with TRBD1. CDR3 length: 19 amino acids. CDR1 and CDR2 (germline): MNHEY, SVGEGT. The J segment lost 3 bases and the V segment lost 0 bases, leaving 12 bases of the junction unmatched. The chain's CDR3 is CASSYSRPGQGWSNQPQHF. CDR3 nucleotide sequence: TGTGCCAGCAGTTACTCCCGCCCGGGACAGGGTTGGTCCAATCAGCCCCAGCATTTT.

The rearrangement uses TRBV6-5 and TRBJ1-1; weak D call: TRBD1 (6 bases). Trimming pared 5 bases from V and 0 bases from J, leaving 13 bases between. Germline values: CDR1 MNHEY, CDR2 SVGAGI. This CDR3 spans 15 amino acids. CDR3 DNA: TGTGCCAGCAGTCCTCTACAGGGCCTGAACACTGAAGCTTTCTTT. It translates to CASSPLQGLNTEAFF.

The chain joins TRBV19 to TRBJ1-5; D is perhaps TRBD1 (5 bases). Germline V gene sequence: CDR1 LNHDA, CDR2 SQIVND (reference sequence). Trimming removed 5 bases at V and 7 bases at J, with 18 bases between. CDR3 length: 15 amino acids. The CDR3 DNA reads TGTGCCAGTAGTTCCTATAGGGGCGCGGAACAGCCCCAGCATTTT. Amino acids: CASSSYRGAEQPQHF.

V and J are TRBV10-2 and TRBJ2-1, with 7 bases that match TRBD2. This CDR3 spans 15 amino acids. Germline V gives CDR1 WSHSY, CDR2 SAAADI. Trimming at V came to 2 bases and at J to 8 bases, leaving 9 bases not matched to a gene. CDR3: CASSEVTGGKDEQFF. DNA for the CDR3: TGCGCCAGCAGTGAGGTGACGGGGGGTAAGGATGAGCAGTTCTTC.

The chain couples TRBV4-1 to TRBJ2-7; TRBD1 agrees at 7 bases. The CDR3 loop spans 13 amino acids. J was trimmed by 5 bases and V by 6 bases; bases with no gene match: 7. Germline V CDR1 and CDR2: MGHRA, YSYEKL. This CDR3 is CASSEQGINEQYF. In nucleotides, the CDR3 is TGCGCCAGCAGTGAACAGGGGATCAACGAGCAGTACTTC.

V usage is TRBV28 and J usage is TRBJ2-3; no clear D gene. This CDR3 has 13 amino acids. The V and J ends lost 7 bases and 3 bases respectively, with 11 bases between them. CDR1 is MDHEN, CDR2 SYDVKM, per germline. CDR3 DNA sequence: TGTGCCAGCAAGAGAGCATCGACAGATACGCAGTATTTT. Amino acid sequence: CASKRASTDTQYF.

The DNA for the CDR3 is TGTGCCAGCAGCTCAGCGGGACTTTCCTACGAGCAGTACTTC. It yields the protein CASSSAGLSYEQYF. V is TRBV11-1 and J is TRBJ2-7; 7 bases are shared with TRBD2. The CDR3 is 14 residues long. Germline V gene data show CDR1 as SGHAT and CDR2 as FQDESV (reference sequence). Losses at the gene ends were 4 bases for V and 1 base for J; bases not matched to a gene: 4.

The CDR3 DNA sequence: TGTGCCAGCAGCTCCCGACAGGGCGGCTACGAGCAGTACTTC. Translating gives CASSSRQGGYEQYF. V usage is TRBV7-2 and J usage is TRBJ2-7; 7 nucleotides agree with TRBD1. Looked up from germline, CDR1 is SGHTA and CDR2 is FQGNSA. With 4 bases clipped from V and 3 bases from J, the junction kept 6 bases outside the gene matches. The CDR3 runs 14 residues.

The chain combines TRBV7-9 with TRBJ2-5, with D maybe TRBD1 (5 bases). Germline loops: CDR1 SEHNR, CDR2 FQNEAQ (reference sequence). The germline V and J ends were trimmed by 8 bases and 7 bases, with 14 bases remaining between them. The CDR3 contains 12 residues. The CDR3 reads CASGAYGGTQYF. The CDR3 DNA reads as TGTGCCAGCGGGGCCTACGGCGGGACCCAGTACTTC.

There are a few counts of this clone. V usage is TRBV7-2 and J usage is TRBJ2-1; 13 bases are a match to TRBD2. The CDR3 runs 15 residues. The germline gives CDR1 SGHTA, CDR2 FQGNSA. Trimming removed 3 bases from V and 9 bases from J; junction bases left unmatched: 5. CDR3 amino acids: CASSLGLAGRSEQFF. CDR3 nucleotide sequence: TGTGCCAGCAGCTTGGGACTAGCGGGGAGGTCTGAGCAGTTCTTC.

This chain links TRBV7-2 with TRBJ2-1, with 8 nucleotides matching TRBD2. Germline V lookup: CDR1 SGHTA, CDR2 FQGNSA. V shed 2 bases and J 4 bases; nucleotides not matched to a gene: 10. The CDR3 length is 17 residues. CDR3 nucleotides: TGTGCCAGCAGCTTAATTTCGGGCGGGGGGCCTTACAATGAGCAGTTCTTC. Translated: CASSLISGGGPYNEQFF.

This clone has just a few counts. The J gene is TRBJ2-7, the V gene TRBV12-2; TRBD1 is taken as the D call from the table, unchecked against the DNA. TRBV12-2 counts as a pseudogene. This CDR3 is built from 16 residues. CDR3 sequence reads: CASRLLRTGCVYEQYF. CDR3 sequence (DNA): TGTGCAAGTCGCTTACTGCGGACAGGGTGTGTCTACGAGCAGTACTTC.